This T cell receptor beta chain originates from a study of cytomegalovirus exposure and HLA in healthy donors. There are 14 residues in the CDR3. V was shortened by 0 bases and J by 6 bases, with 12 bases between the two germline ends. CDR1 GTSNPN and CDR2 SVGIG come from the germline V gene (reference sequence). This clone was seen more than once but under ten times. A multiplex PCR was run with 60 Vbeta primers and 13 Jbeta primers. Clones were read by immunoSEQ multiplex PCR, and TCRdb kept only the in-frame ones, dropping some. The top ten hold approximately 4% of the sample, which has around 100,000 clones, just under 80% seen once.

This chain uses TRBV30 with TRBJ1-5; D unresolved. Sample: PBMCs. This receptor was obtained from a male donor in good health and CMV-seropositive. The CDR3 protein is CAWSVGVGGQPQHF. The CDR3 nucleotides are TGTGCCTGGAGTGTCGGCGTTGGCGGTCAGCCCCAGCATTTT.